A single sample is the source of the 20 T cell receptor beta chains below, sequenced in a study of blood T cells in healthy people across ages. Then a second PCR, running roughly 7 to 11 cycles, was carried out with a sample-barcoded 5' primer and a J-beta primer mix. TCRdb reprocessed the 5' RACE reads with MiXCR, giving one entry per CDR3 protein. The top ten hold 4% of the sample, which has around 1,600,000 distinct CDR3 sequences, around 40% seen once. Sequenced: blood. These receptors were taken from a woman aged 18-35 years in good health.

CDR3 sequence (DNA): TGTGCCAGCAGCATCCAACAGGGGCTGGGGAACACTGAAGCTTTCTTT. Translated, it gives CASSIQQGLGNTEAFF. V usage is TRBV11-1 and J usage is TRBJ1-1; TRBD1 matches 7 bases. Germline CDR1 reads SGHAT; CDR2 reads FQDESV (reference sequence). The CDR3 length is 16 residues. Losses at the gene ends were 5 bases for V and 1 base for J; bases not matched to a gene: 10.

The CDR3 loop is CASSYSRERDEQFF. As DNA, the CDR3 is TGTGCCAGCAGTTACTCCCGGGAAAGGGATGAGCAGTTCTTC. V gene TRBV6-2 or TRBV6-3 combines with J gene TRBJ2-1; D possibly corresponds to TRBD2 (5 bases). V lost 0 bases and J 8 bases, leaving 11 bases between the germline ends. The germline CDR1 and CDR2 sequences are MNHEY and SVGEGT. The length of the CDR3 is 14 residues.

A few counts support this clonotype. The CDR3 loop is CASSYQPGATDTQYF. CDR3 DNA: TGTGCCAGCAGTTACCAGCCTGGAGCAACAGATACGCAGTATTTT. This chain links TRBV6-5 with TRBJ2-3, with no clear D. CDR1 and CDR2 from the germline V gene are MNHEY and SVGAGI. The CDR3 extends over 15 amino acids. The V and J ends lost 2 bases and 3 bases respectively, with 12 bases between them.

The CDR3, as DNA: TGCGCCAGCAGGAGCATGGAAGGAGAGACCCAGTACTTC. It translates to CASRSMEGETQYF. The J gene is TRBJ2-5, the V gene TRBV10-2; unclear D gene. The CDR3 has 13 amino acids. Germline CDR1 WSHSY, CDR2 SAAADI. V gave up 6 bases and J gave up 4 bases, with 12 bases separating them.

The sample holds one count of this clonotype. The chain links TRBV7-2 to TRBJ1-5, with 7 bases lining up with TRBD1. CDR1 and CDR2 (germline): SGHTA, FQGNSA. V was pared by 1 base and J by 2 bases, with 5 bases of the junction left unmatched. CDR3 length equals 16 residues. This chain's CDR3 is CASSLVPGGGNQPQHF. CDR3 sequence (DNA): TGTGCCAGCAGCTTAGTTCCAGGGGGAGGCAATCAGCCCCAGCATTTT. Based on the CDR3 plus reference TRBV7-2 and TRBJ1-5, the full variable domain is GAGVSQSPSNKVTEKGKDVELRCDPISGHTALYWYRQSLGQGLEFLIYFQGNSAPDKSGLPSDRFSAERTGGSVSTLTIQRTQQEDSAVYLCASSLVPGGGNQPQHFGDGTRLSIL.

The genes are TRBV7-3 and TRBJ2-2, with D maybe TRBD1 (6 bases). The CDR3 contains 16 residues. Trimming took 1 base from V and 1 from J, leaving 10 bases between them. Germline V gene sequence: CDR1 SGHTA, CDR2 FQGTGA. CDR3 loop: CASSLIGTMNTGELFF. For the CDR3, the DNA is TGTGCCAGCAGCTTAATAGGGACAATGAACACCGGGGAGCTGTTTTTT. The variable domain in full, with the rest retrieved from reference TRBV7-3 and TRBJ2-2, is GAGVSQTPSNKVTEKGKYVELRCDPISGHTALYWYRQSLGQGPEFLIYFQGTGAADDSGLPNDRFFAVRPEGSVSTLKIQRTERGDSAVYLCASSLIGTMNTGELFFGEGSRLTVL.

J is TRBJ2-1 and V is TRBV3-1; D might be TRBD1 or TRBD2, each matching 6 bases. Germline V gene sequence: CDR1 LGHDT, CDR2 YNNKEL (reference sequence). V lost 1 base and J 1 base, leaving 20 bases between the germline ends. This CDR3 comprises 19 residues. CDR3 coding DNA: TGTGCCAGCAGCCAAGTCACAGGGAGGAATGCCCGTTCCTACAATGAGCAGTTCTTC. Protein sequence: CASSQVTGRNARSYNEQFF.

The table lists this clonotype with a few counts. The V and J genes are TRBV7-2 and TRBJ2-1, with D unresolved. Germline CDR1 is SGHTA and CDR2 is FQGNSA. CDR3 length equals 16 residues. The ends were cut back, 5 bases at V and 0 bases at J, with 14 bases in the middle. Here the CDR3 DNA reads TGTGCCAGCAGCCCCCGAAGACGCAGCTCCTACAATGAGCAGTTCTTC. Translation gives CASSPRRRSSYNEQFF.

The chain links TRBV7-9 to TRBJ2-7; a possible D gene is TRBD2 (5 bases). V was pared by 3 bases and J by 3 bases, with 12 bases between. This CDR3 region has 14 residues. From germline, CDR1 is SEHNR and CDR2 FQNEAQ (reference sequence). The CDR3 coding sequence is TGTGCCAGCAGCTTTATAGGCGACTACTACGAGCAGTACTTC. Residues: CASSFIGDYYEQYF.

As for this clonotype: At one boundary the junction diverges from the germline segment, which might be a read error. CDR3 sequence (DNA): TGTGTCAGCAGTCTACCGGGCAGGGTAATTAGGCAGCCCCAGCATTTT. Protein sequence: CVSSLPGRVIRQPQHF. The genes are TRBV28 and TRBJ1-5, with D perhaps matching TRBD1 (5 bases). The germline CDR1 and CDR2 sequences are MDHEN and SYDVKM. This CDR3 has 16 amino acids.

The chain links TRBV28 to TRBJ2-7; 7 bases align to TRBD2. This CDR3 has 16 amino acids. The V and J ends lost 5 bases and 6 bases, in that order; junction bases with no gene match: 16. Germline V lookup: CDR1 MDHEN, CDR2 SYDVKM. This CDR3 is CASSPLGGSSAGEQYF. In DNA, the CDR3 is TGTGCCAGCAGTCCTTTGGGCGGGAGCAGTGCCGGCGAGCAGTACTTC. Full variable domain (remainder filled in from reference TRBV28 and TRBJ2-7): DVKVTQSSRYLVKRTGEKVFLECVQDMDHENMFWYRQDPGLGLRLIYFSYDVKMKEKGDIPEGYSVSREKKERFSLILESASTNQTSMYLCASSPLGGSSAGEQYFGPGTRLTVT.

As DNA, the CDR3 is TGTGCCAGCAGCTACAGGGGGCCGAGCACTGAAGCTTTCTTT. Its translation: CASSYRGPSTEAFF. This chain connects TRBV5-4 to TRBJ1-1; 9 bases line up with TRBD1. Germline-derived CDR1 and CDR2 are SGHNT and YYREEE (reference sequence). The CDR3 consists of 14 residues. V dropped 3 bases and J dropped 4; count of bases not matched to a gene: 4.

The CDR3 loop reads CSGGIPYEQYF. The CDR3 coding sequence is TGCAGCGGTGGGATACCCTACGAGCAGTACTTC. The chain recombines TRBV29-1 with TRBJ2-7; D is uncertain. The ends were cut back, 7 bases at V and 2 bases at J, with 9 bases in the middle. This CDR3 has 11 residues. Germline CDR1 and CDR2: SQVTM and ANQGSEA.

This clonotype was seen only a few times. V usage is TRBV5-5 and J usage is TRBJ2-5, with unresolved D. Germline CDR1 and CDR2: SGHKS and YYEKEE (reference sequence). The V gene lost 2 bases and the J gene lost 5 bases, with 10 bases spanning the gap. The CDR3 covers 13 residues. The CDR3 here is CASSFRIRETQYF. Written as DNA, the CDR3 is TGTGCCAGCAGCTTCCGGATCCGGGAGACCCAGTACTTC.

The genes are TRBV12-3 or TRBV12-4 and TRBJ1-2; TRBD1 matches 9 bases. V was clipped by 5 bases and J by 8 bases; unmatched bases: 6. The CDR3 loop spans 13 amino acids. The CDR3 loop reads CASSNDRGYGYTF. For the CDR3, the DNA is TGTGCCAGCAGTAACGACAGGGGGTACGGCTACACCTTC.

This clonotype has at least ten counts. The CDR3 spells CASSLAGYEQFF. Written as DNA, the CDR3 is TGTGCCAGCAGCTTGGCGGGATATGAGCAGTTCTTC. The chain couples TRBV5-4 to TRBJ2-1; D is possibly TRBD2 (5 bases). CDR1 and CDR2 from the germline V gene are SGHNT and YYREEE (reference sequence). The CDR3 length is 12 residues. The V gene lost 0 bases and the J gene lost 8 bases, with 6 bases spanning the gap. Full variable domain (outside the CDR3, taken from reference TRBV5-4 and TRBJ2-1): ETGVTQSPTHLIKTRGQQVTLRCSSQSGHNTVSWYQQALGQGPQFIFQYYREEENGRGNFPPRFSGLQFPNYSSELNVNALELDDSALYLCASSLAGYEQFFGPGTRLTVL.

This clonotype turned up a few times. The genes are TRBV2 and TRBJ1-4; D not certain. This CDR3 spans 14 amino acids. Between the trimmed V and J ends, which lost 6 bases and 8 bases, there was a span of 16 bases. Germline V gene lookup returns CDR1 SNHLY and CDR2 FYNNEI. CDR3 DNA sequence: TGTGCCAGCAGCGGACGGAGGCGGACCGAAAAACTGTTTTTT. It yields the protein CASSGRRRTEKLFF.

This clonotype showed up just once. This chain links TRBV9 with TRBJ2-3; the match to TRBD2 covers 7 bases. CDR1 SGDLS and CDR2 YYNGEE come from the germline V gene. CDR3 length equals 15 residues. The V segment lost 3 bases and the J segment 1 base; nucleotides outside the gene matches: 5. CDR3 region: CASSALGRGTDTQYF. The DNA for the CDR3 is TGTGCCAGCAGCGCTCTGGGGAGGGGCACAGATACGCAGTATTTT.

The CDR3 spells CSAIRGPPRNEQFF. Written as DNA, the CDR3 is TGCAGTGCGATCCGAGGGCCTCCCCGCAATGAGCAGTTCTTC. The J gene is TRBJ2-1, the V gene TRBV20-1; possibly TRBD2 for D (5 bases). The CDR3 runs 14 residues. Germline-derived CDR1 and CDR2 are DFQATT and SNEGSKA (reference sequence). Between the trimmed V and J ends, which lost 6 bases and 6 bases, there was a span of 18 bases.

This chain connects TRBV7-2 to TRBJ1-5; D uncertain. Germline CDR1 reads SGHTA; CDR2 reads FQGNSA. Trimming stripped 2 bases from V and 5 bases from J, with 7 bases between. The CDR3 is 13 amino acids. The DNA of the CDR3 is TGTGCCAGCAGCTTAATGTCAGATCAGCCCCAGCATTTT. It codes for CASSLMSDQPQHF. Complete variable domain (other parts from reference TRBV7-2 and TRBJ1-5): GAGVSQSPSNKVTEKGKDVELRCDPISGHTALYWYRQSLGQGLEFLIYFQGNSAPDKSGLPSDRFSAERTGGSVSTLTIQRTQQEDSAVYLCASSLMSDQPQHFGDGTRLSIL.